The entry below gives a single T cell receptor beta chain sequence along with its context. The source of the sample is a study of blood T cell repertoires in COVID-19. This CDR3 is 14 amino acids long. Trimming removed 4 bases at V and 4 bases at J, with 13 bases between. Germline CDR1 and CDR2: MDHEN and SYDVKM. Clones were read by immunoSEQ multiplex PCR, and TCRdb kept only the in-frame ones, dropping some. This sample carries more than 110,000 clones, approximately 80% of them seen once, and the ten largest clones take approximately 9%. V usage is TRBV28 and J usage is TRBJ1-2; D remains unclear. Sample: peripheral blood. This clonotype was sampled from a woman of 80 years or more in a cohort sampled during active or convalescent COVID-19. The DNA for the CDR3 is TGTGCCAGCAGTTCCATCCGCCGGGGCTATGGCTACACCTTC. Protein sequence: CASSSIRRGYGYTF.